Listed here are 5 T cell receptor beta chains from one sample, sequenced in a study of T cells in Graves' hyperthyroidism and ophthalmopathy. TCR beta CDR3 regions were amplified from RNA. The TCR CDR3 was amplified in a first-round RT-PCR using the HTBI primer set. TCRdb re-called the multiplex PCR reads through MiXCR, storing one row per CDR3 protein. The table has about 350,000 distinct CDR3 sequences, about a sixth seen once. Material: blood. These receptors were collected from a middle-aged woman with Graves' ophthalmopathy.

This clonotype occurred many times. The V call is TRBV12-3 or TRBV12-4, the J call TRBJ2-7; possibly TRBD2 for D (5 bases). This CDR3 is 14 amino acids long. Trimming shortened V by 5 bases and J by 2 bases, and 13 bases separated the two germline ends. As DNA, the CDR3 is TGTGCCAGCAGTCCGCCCTGGGGAGCCTACGAGCAGTACTTC. As protein: CASSPPWGAYEQYF.

This sequence joins TRBV5-1 and TRBJ1-5, with 7 bases lining up with TRBD1. The CDR3 spans 14 residues. CDR1 is SGHRS and CDR2 is YFSETQ in the germline V gene. V gave up 1 base and J gave up 5 bases; unmatched junction bases: 3. The CDR3 here is CASSLTQGDQPQHF. CDR3 bases: TGCGCCAGCAGCTTGACCCAGGGGGATCAGCCCCAGCATTTT.

In its sample, this clonotype was seen many times. V and J are TRBV6-2 or TRBV6-3 and TRBJ2-2, with 9 bases matching TRBD2. Germline assignment: CDR1 MNHEY and CDR2 SVGEGT. This CDR3 has 18 residues. Trimming removed 3 bases from V and 0 bases from J; junction bases left unmatched: 8. Written as DNA, the CDR3 is TGTGCCAGCAGTTATGATAAGCGGGAGGACACGAACACCGGGGAGCTGTTTTTT. Translated, it gives CASSYDKREDTNTGELFF.

This clonotype was counted at least ten times. The CDR3: CASSTGLFNYGYTF. The CDR3 DNA is TGTGCCAGCAGTACAGGTCTATTTAACTATGGCTACACCTTC. This chain uses TRBV28 with TRBJ1-2; tentatively, D is TRBD1 (5 bases). CDR1 is MDHEN, CDR2 SYDVKM, per germline. Between the trimmed V and J ends, which lost 5 bases and 1 base, there was a span of 11 bases. The CDR3 covers 14 residues.

This clonotype was counted at least ten times. The genes are TRBV28 and TRBJ2-7; perhaps TRBD2 as D (6 bases). The CDR3 totals 15 residues. CDR1 MDHEN and CDR2 SYDVKM come from the germline V gene. The ends were cut back, 4 bases at V and 2 bases at J, with 15 bases in the middle. CDR3 sequence reads: CASSSLGAGTYEQYF. The CDR3 coding sequence is TGTGCCAGCAGTTCCCTTGGGGCGGGGACCTACGAGCAGTACTTC.